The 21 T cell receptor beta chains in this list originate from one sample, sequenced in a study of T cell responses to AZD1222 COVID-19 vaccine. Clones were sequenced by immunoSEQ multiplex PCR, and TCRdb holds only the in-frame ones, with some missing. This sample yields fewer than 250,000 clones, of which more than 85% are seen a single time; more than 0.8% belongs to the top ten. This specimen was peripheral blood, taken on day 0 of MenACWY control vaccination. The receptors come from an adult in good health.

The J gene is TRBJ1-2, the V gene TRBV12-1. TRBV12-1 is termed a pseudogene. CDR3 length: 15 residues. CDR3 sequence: CASSFGLRRRIGYTF. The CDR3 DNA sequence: TGTGCCAGCAGCTTTGGGCTTCGGCGGAGAATCGGCTACACCTTC.

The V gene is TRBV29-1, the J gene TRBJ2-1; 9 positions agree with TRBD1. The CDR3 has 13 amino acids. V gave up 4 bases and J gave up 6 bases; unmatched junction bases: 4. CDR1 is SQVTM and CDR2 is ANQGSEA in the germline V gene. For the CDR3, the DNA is TGCAGCGTTGCGGGACAGGGTTTCAATGAGCAGTTCTTC. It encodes CSVAGQGFNEQFF.

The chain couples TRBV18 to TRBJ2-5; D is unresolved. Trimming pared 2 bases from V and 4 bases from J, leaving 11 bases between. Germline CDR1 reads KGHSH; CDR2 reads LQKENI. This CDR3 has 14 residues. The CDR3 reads CASSPSNGRETQYF. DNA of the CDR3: TGTGCCAGCTCACCAAGTAATGGCCGAGAGACCCAGTACTTC.

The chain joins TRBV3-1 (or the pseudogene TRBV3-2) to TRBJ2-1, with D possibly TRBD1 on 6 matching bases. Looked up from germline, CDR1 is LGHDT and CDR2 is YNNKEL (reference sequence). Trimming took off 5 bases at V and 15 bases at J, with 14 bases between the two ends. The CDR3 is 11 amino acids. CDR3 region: CASSSTGNLFF. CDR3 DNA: TGTGCCAGCAGCTCTACAGGGAATCTGTTCTTC.

CDR3: CASSLGRRRNQPQHF. The CDR3 coding sequence is TGTGCCAGCAGCCTAGGGAGACGCCGTAATCAGCCCCAGCATTTT. V is TRBV28 and J is TRBJ1-5; D gene uncertain. Germline V gives CDR1 MDHEN, CDR2 SYDVKM. The CDR3 length is 15 residues. With 6 bases removed from V and 4 bases from J, the gap between germline ends came to 16 bases.

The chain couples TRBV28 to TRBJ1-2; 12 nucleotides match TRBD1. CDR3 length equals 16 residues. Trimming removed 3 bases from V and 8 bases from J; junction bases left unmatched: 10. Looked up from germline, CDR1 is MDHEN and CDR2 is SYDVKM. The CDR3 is CASSFPPGQGARGYTF. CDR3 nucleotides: TGTGCCAGCAGTTTCCCGCCGGGACAGGGGGCAAGGGGCTACACCTTC.

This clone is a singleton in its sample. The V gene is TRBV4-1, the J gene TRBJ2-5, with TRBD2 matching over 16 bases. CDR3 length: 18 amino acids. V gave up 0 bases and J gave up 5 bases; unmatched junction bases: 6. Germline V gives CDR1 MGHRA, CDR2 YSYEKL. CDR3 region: CASSQDGTSGGVRETQYF. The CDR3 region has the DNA TGCGCCAGCAGCCAAGATGGGACTAGCGGGGGGGTAAGGGAGACCCAGTACTTC.

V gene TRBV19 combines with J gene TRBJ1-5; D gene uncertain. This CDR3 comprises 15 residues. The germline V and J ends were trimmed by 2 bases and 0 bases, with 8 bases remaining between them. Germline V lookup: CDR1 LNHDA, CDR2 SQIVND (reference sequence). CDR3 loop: CASSIIRDSNQPQHF. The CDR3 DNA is TGTGCCAGTAGTATAATACGGGATAGCAATCAGCCCCAGCATTTT.

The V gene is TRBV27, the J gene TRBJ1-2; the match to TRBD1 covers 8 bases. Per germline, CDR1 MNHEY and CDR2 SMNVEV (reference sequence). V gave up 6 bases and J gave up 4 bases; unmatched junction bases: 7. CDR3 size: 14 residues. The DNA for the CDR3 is TGTGCCAGCAGCTATGGGACAGGCCCCTATGGCTACACCTTC. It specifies CASSYGTGPYGYTF.

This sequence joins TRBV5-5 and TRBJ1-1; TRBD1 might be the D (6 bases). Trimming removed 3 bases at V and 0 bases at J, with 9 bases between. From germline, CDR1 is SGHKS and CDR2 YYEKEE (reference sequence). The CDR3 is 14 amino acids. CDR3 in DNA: TGTGCCAGCAGCTCCCACAGGGTGAACACTGAAGCTTTCTTT. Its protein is CASSSHRVNTEAFF.

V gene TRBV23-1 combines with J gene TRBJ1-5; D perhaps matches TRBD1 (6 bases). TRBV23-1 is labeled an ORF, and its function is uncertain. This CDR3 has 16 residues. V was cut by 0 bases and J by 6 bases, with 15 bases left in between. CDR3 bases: TGCGCCAGCAGTCAATCGAGAGGCAGGGGAGGTCAGCCCCAGCATTTT. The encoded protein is CASSQSRGRGGQPQHF.

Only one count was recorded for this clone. The CDR3 region is CASSLAGVGETQYF. The CDR3 DNA reads as TGTGCCAGCAGTCTAGCGGGGGTTGGAGAGACCCAGTACTTC. The chain carries TRBV2 and TRBJ2-5, with 10 bases matching TRBD2. Germline V gene lookup returns CDR1 SNHLY and CDR2 FYNNEI. After removal of 5 bases from V and 4 bases from J, the junction contained 4 bases not matched to a gene. The CDR3 has 14 amino acids. Full variable domain (outside the CDR3, taken from reference TRBV2 and TRBJ2-5): EPEVTQTPSHQVTQMGQEVILRCVPISNHLYFYWYRQILGQKVEFLVSFYNNEISEKSEIFDDQFSVERPDGSNFTLKIRSTKLEDSAMYFCASSLAGVGETQYFGPGTRLLVL.

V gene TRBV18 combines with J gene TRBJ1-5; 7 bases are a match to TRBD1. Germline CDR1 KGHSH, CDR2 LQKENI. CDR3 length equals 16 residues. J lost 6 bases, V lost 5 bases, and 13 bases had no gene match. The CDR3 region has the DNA TGTGCCAGCTCAAATCAAGCGACAGGGACGAGTCAGCCCCAGCATTTT. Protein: CASSNQATGTSQPQHF. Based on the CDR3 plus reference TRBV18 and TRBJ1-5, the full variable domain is NAGVMQNPRHLVRRRGQEARLRCSPMKGHSHVYWYRQLPEEGLKFMVYLQKENIIDESGMPKERFSAEFPKEGPSILRIQQVVRGDSAAYFCASSNQATGTSQPQHFGDGTRLSIL.

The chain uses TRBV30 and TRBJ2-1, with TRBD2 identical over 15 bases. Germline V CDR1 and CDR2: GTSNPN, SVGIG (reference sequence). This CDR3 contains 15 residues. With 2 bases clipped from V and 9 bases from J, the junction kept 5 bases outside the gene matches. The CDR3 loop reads CAWSRTSGGAVEQFF. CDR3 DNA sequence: TGTGCCTGGAGTCGGACTAGCGGGGGGGCGGTTGAGCAGTTCTTC. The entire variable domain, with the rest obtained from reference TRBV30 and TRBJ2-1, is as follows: SQTIHQWPATLVQPVGSPLSLECTVEGTSNPNLYWYRQAAGRGLQLLFYSVGIGQISSEVPQNLSASRPQDRQFILSSKKLLLSDSGFYLCAWSRTSGGAVEQFFGPGTRLTVL.

In DNA form, the CDR3 reads TGTGCCAGCAGCTACCGGGACAGCTATGGCTACACCTTC. It is translated as CASSYRDSYGYTF. The J gene is TRBJ1-2, the V gene TRBV6-5, with 7 bases fitting TRBD1. V lost 6 bases and J lost 4; bases outside the gene matches: 5. Germline V gene sequence: CDR1 MNHEY, CDR2 SVGAGI. The CDR3 is 13 residues long.

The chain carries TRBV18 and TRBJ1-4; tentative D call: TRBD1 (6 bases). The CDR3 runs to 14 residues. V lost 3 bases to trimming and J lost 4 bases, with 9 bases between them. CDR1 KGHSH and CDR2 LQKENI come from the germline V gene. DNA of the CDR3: TGTGCCAGCTCACCGGACAGAAGTAATGAAAAACTGTTTTTT. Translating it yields CASSPDRSNEKLFF.

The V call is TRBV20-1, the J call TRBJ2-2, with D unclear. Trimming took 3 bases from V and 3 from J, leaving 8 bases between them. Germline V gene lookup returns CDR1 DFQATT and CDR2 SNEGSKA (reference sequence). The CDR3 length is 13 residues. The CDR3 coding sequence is TGCAGTGCTAGTTTGGGTCACACCGGGGAGCTGTTTTTT. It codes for CSASLGHTGELFF.

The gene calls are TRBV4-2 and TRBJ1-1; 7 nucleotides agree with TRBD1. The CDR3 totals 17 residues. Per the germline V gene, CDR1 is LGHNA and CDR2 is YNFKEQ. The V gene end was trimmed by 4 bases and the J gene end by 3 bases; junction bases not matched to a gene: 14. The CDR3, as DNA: TGTGCCAGCAGCCCCTGGGGGGAGGGGGCTGTTGACACTGAAGCTTTCTTT. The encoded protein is CASSPWGEGAVDTEAFF.

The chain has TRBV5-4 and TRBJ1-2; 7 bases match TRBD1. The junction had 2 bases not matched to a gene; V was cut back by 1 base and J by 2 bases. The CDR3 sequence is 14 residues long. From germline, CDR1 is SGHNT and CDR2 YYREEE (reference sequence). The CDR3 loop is CASSLTGANYGYTF. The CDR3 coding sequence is TGTGCCAGCAGCTTGACAGGGGCCAACTATGGCTACACCTTC.

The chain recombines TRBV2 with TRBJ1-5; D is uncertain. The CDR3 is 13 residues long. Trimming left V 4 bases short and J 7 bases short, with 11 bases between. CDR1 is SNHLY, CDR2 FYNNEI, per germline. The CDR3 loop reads CASSVGAQQPQHF. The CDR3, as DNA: TGTGCCAGCAGTGTAGGAGCGCAACAGCCCCAGCATTTT.

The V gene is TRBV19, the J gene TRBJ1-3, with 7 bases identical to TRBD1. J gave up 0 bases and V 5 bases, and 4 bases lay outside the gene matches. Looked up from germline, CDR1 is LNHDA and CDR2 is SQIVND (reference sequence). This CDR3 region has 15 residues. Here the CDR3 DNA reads TGTGCCAGTAGTCCGAGGGACAGCTCTGGAAACACCATATATTTT. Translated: CASSPRDSSGNTIYF.